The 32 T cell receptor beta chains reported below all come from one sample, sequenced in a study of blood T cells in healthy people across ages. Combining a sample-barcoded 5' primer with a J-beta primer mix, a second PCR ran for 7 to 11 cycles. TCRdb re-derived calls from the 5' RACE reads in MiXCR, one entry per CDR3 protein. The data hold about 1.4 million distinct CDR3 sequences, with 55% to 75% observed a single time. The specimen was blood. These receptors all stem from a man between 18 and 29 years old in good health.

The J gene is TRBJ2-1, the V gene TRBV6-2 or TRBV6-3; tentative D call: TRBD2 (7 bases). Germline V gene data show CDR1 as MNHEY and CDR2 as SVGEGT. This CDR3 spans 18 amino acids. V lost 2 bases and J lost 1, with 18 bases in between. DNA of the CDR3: TGTGCCAGCAGTTACGATCTGGCGGGGAGGGGGTCCTACAATGAGCAGTTCTTC. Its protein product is CASSYDLAGRGSYNEQFF.

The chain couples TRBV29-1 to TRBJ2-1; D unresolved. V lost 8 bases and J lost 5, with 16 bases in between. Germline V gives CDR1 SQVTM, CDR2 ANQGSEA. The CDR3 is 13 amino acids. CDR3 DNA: TGCAGCCCTCGTTTGGGGAATGACAATGAGCAGTTCTTC. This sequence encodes CSPRLGNDNEQFF.

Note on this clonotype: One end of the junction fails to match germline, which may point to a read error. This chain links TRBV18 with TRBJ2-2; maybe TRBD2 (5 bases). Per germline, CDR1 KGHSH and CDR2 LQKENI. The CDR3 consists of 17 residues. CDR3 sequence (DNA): TGTGCCAGCTCACCACCGGACGTGATGGCCAACACCGGGGAGTTGTTTTTT. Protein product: CASSPPDVMANTGELFF.

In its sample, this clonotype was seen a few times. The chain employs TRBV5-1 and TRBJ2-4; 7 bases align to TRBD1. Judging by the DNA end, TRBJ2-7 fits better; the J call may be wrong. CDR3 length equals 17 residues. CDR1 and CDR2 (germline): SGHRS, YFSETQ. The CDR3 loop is CASSLNPRQGASYEQYF. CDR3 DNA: TGCGCCAGCAGCTTGAACCCACGACAGGGAGCTTCCTACGAGCAGTACTTC.

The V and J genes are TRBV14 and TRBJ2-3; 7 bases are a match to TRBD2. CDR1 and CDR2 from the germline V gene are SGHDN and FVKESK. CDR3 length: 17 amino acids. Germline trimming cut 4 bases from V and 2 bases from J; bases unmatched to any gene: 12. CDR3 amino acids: CASSRHPGRENTDTQYF. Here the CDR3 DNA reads TGTGCCAGCAGCCGCCACCCTGGGCGGGAGAACACAGATACGCAGTATTTT.

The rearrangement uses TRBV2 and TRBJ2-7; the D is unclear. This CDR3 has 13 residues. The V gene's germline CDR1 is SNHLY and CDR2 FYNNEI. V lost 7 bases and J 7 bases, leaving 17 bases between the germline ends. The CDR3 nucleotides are TGTGCCAGCAAGCCAGGCTCTTTATGGGAGCAGTACTTC. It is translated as CASKPGSLWEQYF.

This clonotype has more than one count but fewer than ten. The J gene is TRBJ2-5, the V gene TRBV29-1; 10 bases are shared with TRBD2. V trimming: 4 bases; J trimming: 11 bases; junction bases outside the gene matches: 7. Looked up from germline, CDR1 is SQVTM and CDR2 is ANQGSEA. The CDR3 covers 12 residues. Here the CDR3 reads CSVGRASGGQYF. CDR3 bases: TGCAGCGTTGGGAGGGCTAGCGGGGGTCAGTACTTC.

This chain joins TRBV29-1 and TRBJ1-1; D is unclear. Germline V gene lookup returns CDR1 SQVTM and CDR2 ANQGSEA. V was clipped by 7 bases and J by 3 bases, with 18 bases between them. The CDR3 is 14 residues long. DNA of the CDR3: TGCAGCGCCGAAGGTCCCCGAGAGTACACTGAAGCTTTCTTT. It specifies CSAEGPREYTEAFF.

Written as DNA, the CDR3 is TGCAGCGTTCGATGGCAGGAAGCAAATCAGCCCCAGCATTTT. Residues: CSVRWQEANQPQHF. The chain carries TRBV29-1 and TRBJ1-5; D is ambiguous. V dropped 5 bases and J dropped 4 bases, with 15 bases sitting between them. Germline CDR1 and CDR2: SQVTM and ANQGSEA. This CDR3 is built from 14 residues. Full variable domain (rest looked up from reference TRBV29-1 and TRBJ1-5): SAVISQKPSRDICQRGTSLTIQCQVDSQVTMMFWYRQQPGQSLTLIATANQGSEATYESGFVIDKFPISRPNLTFSTLTVSNMSPEDSSIYLCSVRWQEANQPQHFGDGTRLSIL.

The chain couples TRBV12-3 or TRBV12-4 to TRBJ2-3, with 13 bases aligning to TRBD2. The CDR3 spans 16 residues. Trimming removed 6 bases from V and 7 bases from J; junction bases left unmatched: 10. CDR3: CASSHQGTSGVNTQYF. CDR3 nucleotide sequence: TGTGCCAGCAGCCACCAGGGGACTAGCGGGGTGAATACGCAGTATTTT.

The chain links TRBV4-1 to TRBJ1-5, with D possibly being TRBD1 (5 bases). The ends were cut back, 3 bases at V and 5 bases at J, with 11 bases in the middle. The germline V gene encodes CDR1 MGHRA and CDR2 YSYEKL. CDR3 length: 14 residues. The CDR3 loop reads CASSHRLGDQPQHF. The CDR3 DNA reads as TGCGCCAGCAGCCACCGACTGGGGGATCAGCCCCAGCATTTT.

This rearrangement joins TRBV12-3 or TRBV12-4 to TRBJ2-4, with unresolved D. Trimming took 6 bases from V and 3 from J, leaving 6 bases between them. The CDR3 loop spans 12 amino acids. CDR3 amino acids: CASSQSKNIQYF. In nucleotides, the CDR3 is TGTGCCAGCAGCCAGAGCAAAAACATTCAGTACTTC.

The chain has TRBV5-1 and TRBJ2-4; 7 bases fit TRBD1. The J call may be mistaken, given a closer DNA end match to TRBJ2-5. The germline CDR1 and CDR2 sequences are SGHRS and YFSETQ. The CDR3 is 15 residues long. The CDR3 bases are TGCGCCAGCAGTTCGACAGGGAGCTTCCAAGAGACCCAGTACTTC. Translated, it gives CASSSTGSFQETQYF.

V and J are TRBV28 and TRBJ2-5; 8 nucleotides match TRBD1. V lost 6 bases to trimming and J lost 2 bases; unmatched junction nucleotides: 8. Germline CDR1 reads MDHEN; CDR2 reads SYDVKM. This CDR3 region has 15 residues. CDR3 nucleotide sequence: TGTGCCAGCAGCCCCCCAACAGGGGGACAAGAGACCCAGTACTTC. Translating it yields CASSPPTGGQETQYF.

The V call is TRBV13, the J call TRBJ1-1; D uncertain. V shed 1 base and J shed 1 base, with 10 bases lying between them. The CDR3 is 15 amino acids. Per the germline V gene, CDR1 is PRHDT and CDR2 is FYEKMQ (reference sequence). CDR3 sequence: CASSLAGLANTEAFF. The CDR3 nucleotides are TGTGCCAGCAGCTTAGCGGGATTGGCGAACACTGAAGCTTTCTTT.

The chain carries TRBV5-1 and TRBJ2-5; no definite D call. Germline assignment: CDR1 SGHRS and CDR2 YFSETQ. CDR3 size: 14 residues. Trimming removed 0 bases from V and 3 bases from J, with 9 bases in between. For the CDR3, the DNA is TGCGCCAGCAGCTTGGCGTCAGCAGAAGAGACCCAGTACTTC. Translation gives CASSLASAEETQYF.

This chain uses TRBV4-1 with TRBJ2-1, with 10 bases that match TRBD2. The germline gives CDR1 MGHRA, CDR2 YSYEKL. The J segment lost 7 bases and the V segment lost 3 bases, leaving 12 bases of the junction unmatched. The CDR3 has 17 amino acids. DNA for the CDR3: TGCGCCAGCAGCCAGACAACGGGACTAGCGAAAACAAATGAGCAGTTCTTC. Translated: CASSQTTGLAKTNEQFF.

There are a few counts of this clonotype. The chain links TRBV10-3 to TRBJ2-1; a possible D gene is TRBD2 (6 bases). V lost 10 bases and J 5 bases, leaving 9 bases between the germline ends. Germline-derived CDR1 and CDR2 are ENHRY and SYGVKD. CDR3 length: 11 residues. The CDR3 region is CATGLNNEQFF. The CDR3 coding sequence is TGTGCCACGGGACTTAACAATGAGCAGTTCTTC.

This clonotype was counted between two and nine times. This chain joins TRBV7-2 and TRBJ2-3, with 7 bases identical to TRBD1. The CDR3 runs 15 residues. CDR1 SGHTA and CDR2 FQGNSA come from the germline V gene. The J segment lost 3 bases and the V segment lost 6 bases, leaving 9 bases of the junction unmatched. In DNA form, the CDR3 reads TGTGCCAGCAGGATGACAGGGTTTGTTACAGATACGCAGTATTTT. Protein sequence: CASRMTGFVTDTQYF. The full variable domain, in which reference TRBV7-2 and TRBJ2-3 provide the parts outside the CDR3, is GAGVSQSPSNKVTEKGKDVELRCDPISGHTALYWYRQSLGQGLEFLIYFQGNSAPDKSGLPSDRFSAERTGGSVSTLTIQRTQQEDSAVYLCASRMTGFVTDTQYFGPGTRLTVL.

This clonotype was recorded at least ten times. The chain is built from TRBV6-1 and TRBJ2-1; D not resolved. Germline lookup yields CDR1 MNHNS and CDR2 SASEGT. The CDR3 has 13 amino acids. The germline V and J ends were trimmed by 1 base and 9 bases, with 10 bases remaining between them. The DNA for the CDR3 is TGTGCCAGCAGTGAAGGGGAATGGGGTGAGCAGTTCTTC. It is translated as CASSEGEWGEQFF.

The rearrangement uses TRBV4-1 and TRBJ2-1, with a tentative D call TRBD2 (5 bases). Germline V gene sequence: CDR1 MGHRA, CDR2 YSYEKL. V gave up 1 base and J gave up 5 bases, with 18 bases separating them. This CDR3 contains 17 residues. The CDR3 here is CASSQGLIVGKNNEQFF. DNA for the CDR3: TGCGCCAGCAGCCAAGGACTAATAGTCGGGAAGAACAATGAGCAGTTCTTC.

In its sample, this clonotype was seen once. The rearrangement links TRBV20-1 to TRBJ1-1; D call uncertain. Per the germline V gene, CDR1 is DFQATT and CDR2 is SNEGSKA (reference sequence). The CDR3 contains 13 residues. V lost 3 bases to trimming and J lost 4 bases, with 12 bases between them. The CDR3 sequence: CSASPMVGTEAFF. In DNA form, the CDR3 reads TGCAGTGCTAGTCCCATGGTCGGCACTGAAGCTTTCTTT.

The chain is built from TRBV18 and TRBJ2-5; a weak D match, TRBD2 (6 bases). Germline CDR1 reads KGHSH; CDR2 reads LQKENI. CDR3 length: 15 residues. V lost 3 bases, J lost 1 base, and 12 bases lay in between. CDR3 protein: CASSPLRETQETQYF. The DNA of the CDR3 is TGTGCCAGCTCACCGCTACGGGAGACCCAAGAGACCCAGTACTTC.

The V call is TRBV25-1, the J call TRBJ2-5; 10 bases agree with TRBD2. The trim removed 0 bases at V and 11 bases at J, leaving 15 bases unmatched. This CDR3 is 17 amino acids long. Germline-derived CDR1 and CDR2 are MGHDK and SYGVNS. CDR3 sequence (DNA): TGTGCCAGCAGTGAATATCCTAGCGGGGGCCCTTACAATGAGCAGTACTTC. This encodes CASSEYPSGGPYNEQYF.

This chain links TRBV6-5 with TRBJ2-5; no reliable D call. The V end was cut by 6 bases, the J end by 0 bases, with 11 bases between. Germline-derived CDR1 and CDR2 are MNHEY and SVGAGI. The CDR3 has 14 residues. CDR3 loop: CASSSTLNQETQYF. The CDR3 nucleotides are TGTGCCAGCAGCTCTACTCTTAACCAAGAGACCCAGTACTTC.

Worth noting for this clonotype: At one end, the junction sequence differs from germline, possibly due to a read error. CDR3 region: CTSRGQPTISNTGELFF. CDR3 nucleotide sequence: TGTACCAGCAGGGGACAGCCCACTATTTCGAACACCGGGGAGCTGTTTTTT. V usage is TRBV6-1 and J usage is TRBJ2-2; 7 nucleotides line up with TRBD1. Germline CDR1 and CDR2: MNHNS and SASEGT. The CDR3 length is 17 residues.

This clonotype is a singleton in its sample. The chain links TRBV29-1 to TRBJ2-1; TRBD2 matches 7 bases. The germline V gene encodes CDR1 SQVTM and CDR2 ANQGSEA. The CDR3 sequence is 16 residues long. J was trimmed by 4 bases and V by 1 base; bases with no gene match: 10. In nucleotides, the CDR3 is TGCAGCGTTGAAGGTGGTGGGCGGGAGTCTTACAATGAGCAGTTCTTC. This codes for CSVEGGGRESYNEQFF.

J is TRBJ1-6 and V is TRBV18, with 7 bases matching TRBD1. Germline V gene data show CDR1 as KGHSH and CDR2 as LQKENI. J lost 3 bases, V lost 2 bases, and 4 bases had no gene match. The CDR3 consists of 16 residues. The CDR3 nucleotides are TGTGCCAGCTCACCAAGAGGGGACAGCTATAATTCACCCCTCCACTTT. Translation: CASSPRGDSYNSPLHF. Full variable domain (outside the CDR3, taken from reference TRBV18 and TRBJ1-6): NAGVMQNPRHLVRRRGQEARLRCSPMKGHSHVYWYRQLPEEGLKFMVYLQKENIIDESGMPKERFSAEFPKEGPSILRIQQVVRGDSAAYFCASSPRGDSYNSPLHFGNGTRLTVT.

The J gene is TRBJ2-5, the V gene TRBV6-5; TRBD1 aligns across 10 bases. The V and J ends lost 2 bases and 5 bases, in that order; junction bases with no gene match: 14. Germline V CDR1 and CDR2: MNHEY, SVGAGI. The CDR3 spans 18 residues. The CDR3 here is CASSYVVRGTGDIETQYF. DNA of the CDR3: TGTGCCAGCAGTTACGTAGTTAGGGGGACAGGGGATATCGAGACCCAGTACTTC.

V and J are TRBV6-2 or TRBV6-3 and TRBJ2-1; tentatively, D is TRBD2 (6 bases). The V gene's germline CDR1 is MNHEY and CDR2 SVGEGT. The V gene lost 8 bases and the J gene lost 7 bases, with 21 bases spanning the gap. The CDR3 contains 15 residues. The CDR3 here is CASSTGETPTNEQFF. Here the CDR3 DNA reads TGTGCCAGCTCAACGGGGGAGACACCCACAAATGAGCAGTTCTTC.

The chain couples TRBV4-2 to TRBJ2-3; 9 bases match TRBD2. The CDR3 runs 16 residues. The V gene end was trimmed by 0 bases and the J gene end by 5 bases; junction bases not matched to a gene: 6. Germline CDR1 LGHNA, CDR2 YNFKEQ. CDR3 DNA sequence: TGTGCCAGCAGCCAAGAATTAGCGGGGGTGGAAGATACGCAGTATTTT. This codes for CASSQELAGVEDTQYF.

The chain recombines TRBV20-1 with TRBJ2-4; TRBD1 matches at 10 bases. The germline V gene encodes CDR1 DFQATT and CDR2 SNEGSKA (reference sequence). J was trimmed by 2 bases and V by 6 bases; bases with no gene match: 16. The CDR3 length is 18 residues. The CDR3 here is CSASNLRGGQGPKNIQYF. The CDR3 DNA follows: TGCAGTGCCTCTAATCTCCGGGGGGGACAGGGGCCCAAAAACATTCAGTACTTC.